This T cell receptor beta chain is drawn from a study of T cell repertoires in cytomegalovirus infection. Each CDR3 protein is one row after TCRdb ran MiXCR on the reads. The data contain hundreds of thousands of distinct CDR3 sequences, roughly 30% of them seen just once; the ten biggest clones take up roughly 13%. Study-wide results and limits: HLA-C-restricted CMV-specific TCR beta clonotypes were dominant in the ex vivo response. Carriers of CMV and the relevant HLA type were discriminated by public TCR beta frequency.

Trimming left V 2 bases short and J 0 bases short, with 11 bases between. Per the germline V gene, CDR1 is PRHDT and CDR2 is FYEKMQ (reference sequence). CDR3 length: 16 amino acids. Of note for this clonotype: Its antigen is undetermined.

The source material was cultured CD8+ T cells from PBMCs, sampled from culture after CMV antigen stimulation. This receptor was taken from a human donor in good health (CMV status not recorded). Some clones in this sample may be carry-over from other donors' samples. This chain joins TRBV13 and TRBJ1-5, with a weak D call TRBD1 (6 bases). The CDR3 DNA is TGTGCCAGCAGCTTACAAGGGGGTGGTAGCAATCAGCCCCAGCATTTT. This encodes CASSLQGGGSNQPQHF.